The source of this T cell receptor (beta chain) is a study of tumor-infiltrating lymphocytes in localized non-small cell lung cancer. About the study: Several tumor histologies, both smoking statuses, and some post-neoadjuvant chemotherapy samples were included.

Only in-frame clones appear in the TCRdb table, and some are missing; sequencing was by immunoSEQ multiplex PCR. The data contain approximately 17,000 clones, about three quarters of them singletons. Of note for this clone: What it recognizes is unknown.

Findings and caveats of the study: Available tissue quantity limited TCR sequencing to a patient subset. Tumor T-cell fraction from TCR sequencing was not associated with recurrence-free survival (p = 0.61). No T-cell fraction difference was seen between IM1 and IM2 tumors.

The CDR3 is 15 residues long. Trimming removed 5 bases from V and 3 bases from J; junction bases left unmatched: 7. Germline V gene sequence: CDR1 MNHNS, CDR2 SASEGT. The sequenced sample was lung tumor tissue. This clonotype originated in a human donor with non-small cell lung cancer. The chain joins TRBV6-1 to TRBJ2-7; 10 bases are a match to TRBD1. The chain's CDR3 is CASSPRTGGNYEQYF. CDR3 bases: TGTGCCAGCAGTCCTCGGACAGGGGGTAACTACGAGCAGTACTTC.